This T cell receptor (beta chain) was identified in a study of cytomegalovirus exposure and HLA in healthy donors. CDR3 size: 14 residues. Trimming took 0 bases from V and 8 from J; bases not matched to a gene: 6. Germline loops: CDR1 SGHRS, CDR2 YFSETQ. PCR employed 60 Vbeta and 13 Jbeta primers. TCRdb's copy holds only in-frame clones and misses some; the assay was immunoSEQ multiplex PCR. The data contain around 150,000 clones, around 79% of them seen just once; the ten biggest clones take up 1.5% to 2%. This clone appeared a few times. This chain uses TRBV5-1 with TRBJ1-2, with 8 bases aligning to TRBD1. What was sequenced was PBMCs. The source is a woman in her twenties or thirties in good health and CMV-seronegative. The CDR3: CASSLGAGGSGYTF. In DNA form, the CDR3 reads TGCGCCAGCAGCTTGGGAGCAGGGGGCAGCGGCTACACCTTC.